The clone carrying this T cell receptor beta chain counts as medium-sized by frequency. Its antigen remains unidentified. These data belong to a study of T cells expressing NK-cell markers. For the study at large: The authors derived TCR beta repertoires from sorted CD3+CD56+NKG2C+, CD3+CD56+NKG2C- and CD3+CD56-NKG2C+ T cells. Whole-study results and caveats: HCMV specificity of the expanded NKG2C+ T cell clones was not established.

CDR1 ENHRY and CDR2 SYGVKD come from the germline V gene. CDR3 size: 14 residues. The TCR beta cDNA came from 5'RACE template switching with UMIs. TCRdb reanalyzed the 5' RACE reads and collapses them to one entry per CDR3 protein, without DNA. This table lists hundreds of thousands of distinct CDR3 sequences. This receptor was identified in a man between 18 and 69 years old in good health. The sample taken for sequencing was blood T cells: a sorted CD56 or NKG2C T cell subset, CD4+ or CD8+ T cells, or bulk PBMC T cells (not recorded which). V is TRBV10-3 and J is TRBJ2-7; TCRdb outputs TRBD2, but without DNA this stays unchecked. The CDR3 sequence: CAIRTSGGSYEQYF.